This T cell receptor (beta chain) was observed in a study of blood T cell repertoires in COVID-19. The V gene lost 4 bases and the J gene lost 0 bases, with 9 bases spanning the gap. CDR1 is SGHNT, CDR2 YYREEE, per germline (reference sequence). CDR3 size: 14 residues. Assay: immunoSEQ multiplex PCR; the TCRdb copy retains only in-frame clones and omits some. The sample consists of 200,000 or so clones, roughly 80% of them appearing once. The chain carries TRBV5-4 and TRBJ2-3, with a weak D call TRBD2 (5 bases). The receptor was derived from a woman aged 45 to 65 who had been exposed to COVID-19. Sequencing was performed on PBMCs or T cells enriched from blood (not recorded which). The CDR3 DNA reads as TGTGCCAGCAGCATTAGCGCTAGCACAGATACGCAGTATTTT. Protein sequence: CASSISASTDTQYF.